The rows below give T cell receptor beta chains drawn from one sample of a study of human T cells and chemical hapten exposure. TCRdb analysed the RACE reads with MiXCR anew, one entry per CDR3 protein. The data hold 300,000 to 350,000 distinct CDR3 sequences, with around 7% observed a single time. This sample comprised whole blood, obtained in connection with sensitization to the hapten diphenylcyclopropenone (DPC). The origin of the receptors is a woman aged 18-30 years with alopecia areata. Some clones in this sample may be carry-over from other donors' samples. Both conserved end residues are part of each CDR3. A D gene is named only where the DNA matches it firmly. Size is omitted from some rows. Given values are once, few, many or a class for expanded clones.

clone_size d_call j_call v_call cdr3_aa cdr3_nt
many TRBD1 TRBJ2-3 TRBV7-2 CASSRTGSTDTQYF TGTGCCAGCAGCCGGACAGGTAGCACAGATACGCAGTATTTT
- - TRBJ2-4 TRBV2 CAGRDGIAKNIQYF TGTGCCGGAAGGGACGGAATAGCCAAAAACATTCAGTACTTC
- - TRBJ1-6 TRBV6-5 CASSLQGDDNSPLHF TGTGCCAGCAGTTTGCAGGGAGACGATAATTCACCCCTCCACTTT
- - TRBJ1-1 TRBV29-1 CSVGRPSNRDTEAFF TGCAGCGTTGGAAGGCCGTCCAATCGGGACACTGAAGCTTTCTTT
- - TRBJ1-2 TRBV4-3 CASSQEPAYGYTF TGCGCCAGCAGCCAAGAGCCAGCCTATGGCTACACCTTC
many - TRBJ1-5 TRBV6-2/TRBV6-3 CASSAGQINQPQHF TGTGCCAGCAGCGCAGGACAGATCAATCAGCCCCAGCATTTT
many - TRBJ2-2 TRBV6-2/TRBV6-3 CASSIAPYTGELFF TGTGCCAGCAGTATAGCTCCATACACCGGGGAGCTGTTTTTT
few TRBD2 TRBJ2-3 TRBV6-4 CASSDRLLGTSGYTDTQYF TGTGCCAGCAGTGACAGGCTGCTAGGGACTAGCGGCTATACAGATACGCAGTATTTT
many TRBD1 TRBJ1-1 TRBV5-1 CASSPTPLDRAGEAFF TGCGCCAGCAGCCCCACTCCCCTTGACAGGGCGGGGGAAGCTTTCTTT
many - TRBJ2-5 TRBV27 CASSFRGALQETQYF TGTGCCAGCAGTTTTCGGGGGGCCCTCCAAGAGACCCAGTACTTC
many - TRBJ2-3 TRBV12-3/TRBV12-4 CASGQRAHADTQYF TGTGCCAGCGGCCAGCGGGCTCACGCAGATACGCAGTATTTT
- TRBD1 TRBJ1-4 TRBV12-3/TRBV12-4 CASSPAGQTVMKSLFF TGTGCCAGCAGTCCCGCGGGACAGACCGTAATGAAATCACTGTTTTTT
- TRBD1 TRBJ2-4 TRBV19 CASSARQGAKNIQYF TGTGCCAGTAGTGCCCGACAGGGGGCCAAAAACATTCAGTACTTC
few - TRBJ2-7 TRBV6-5 CASSRDREESEQYF TGTGCCAGCAGTAGAGACAGGGAGGAGAGCGAGCAGTACTTC
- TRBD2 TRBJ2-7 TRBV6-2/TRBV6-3 CASSYYGGAYEQYF TGTGCCAGCAGTTACTACGGGGGGGCCTACGAGCAGTACTTC
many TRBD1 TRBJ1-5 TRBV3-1 CASSRDSDNQPQHF TGTGCCAGCAGCCGGGACAGTGACAATCAGCCCCAGCATTTT
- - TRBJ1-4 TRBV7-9 CASSSGGIEKLFF TGTGCCAGCAGCTCGGGGGGTATTGAAAAACTGTTTTTT
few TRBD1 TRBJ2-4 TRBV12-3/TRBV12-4 CASRPLQGMEDIQYF TGTGCCAGCAGACCTCTACAGGGGATGGAAGACATTCAGTACTTC
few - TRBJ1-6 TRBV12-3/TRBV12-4 CASSYGRVLALHF TGTGCCAGCAGTTACGGCCGCGTGCTAGCCCTCCACTTT
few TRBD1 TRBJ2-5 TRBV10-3 CAIRGDRGLETQYF TGTGCCATCAGAGGCGACAGGGGTCTCGAGACCCAGTACTTC
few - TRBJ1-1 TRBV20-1 CSARVFEGTEAFF TGCAGTGCTAGGGTCTTTGAGGGCACTGAAGCTTTCTTT
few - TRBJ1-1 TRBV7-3 CASSATRTEAFF TGTGCCAGCAGCGCCACTCGGACTGAAGCTTTCTTT
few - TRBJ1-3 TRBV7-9 CASSPASWVSGNTIYF TGTGCCAGCAGCCCAGCGAGCTGGGTATCTGGAAACACCATATATTTT
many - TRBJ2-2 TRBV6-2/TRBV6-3 CASMFGDGGELFF TGTGCCAGCATGTTCGGGGATGGCGGGGAGCTGTTTTTT
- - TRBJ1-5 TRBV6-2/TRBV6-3 CASSYGGGYQPQHF TGTGCCAGCAGTTACGGCGGGGGTTATCAGCCCCAGCATTTT
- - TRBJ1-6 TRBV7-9 CASSLEVGRSPLHF TGTGCCAGCAGCTTAGAAGTAGGGCGATCACCCCTCCACTTT
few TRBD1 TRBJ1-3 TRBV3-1 CASSVQGARSGNTIYF TGTGCCAGCAGCGTTCAGGGGGCCCGCTCTGGAAACACCATATATTTT